The rows below give T cell receptor beta chains drawn from one sample of a study of vaccination and CD4 T cells after COVID-19. Via MiXCR, TCRdb re-called the PCR reads, giving one row per CDR3 protein. The sample holds over 20,000 distinct CDR3 sequences, under 40% seen once. Their specific antigens are unknown. Sequenced here: CD4+ T cells from blood, cultured in vitro, sampled about 7 months after SARS-CoV-2 vaccination. The source is a human donor who had recovered from COVID-19. Each CDR3 is given with its conserved first and last residue. The D gene is left open where the match is weak. For some rows the clone size is stated as once, few or many, or as a class when expanded; others skip it.

j_gene: TRBJ2-7
v_gene: TRBV6-5
d_gene: NA
abundance: NA
CDR3aa: CASSYSSQGSSYEQYF
CDR3nt: TGTGCCAGCAGTTACTCTAGTCAAGGATCCTCCTACGAGCAGTACTTC

j_gene: TRBJ2-7
v_gene: TRBV20-1
d_gene: TRBD2
abundance: NA
CDR3aa: CSARDLGTSGSTTYEQYF
CDR3nt: TGCAGTGCTAGAGACTTAGGGACTAGCGGGAGTACGACCTACGAGCAGTACTTC

j_gene: TRBJ2-5
v_gene: TRBV20-1
d_gene: TRBD1
abundance: few
CDR3aa: CSASGQNQETQYF
CDR3nt: TGCAGTGCTTCGGGACAGAACCAAGAGACCCAGTACTTC

j_gene: TRBJ1-1
v_gene: TRBV27
d_gene: TRBD1
abundance: NA
CDR3aa: CASSLWGSTGGITEAFF
CDR3nt: TGTGCCAGCAGTTTATGGGGCAGCACAGGGGGCATTACTGAAGCTTTCTTT

j_gene: TRBJ1-5
v_gene: TRBV20-1
d_gene: NA
abundance: medium-sized
CDR3aa: CSARSAGRGQPQHF
CDR3nt: TGCAGTGCTAGGTCGGCAGGGAGAGGCCAGCCCCAGCATTTT

j_gene: TRBJ2-7
v_gene: TRBV21-1
d_gene: NA
abundance: NA
CDR3aa: CASSKAQGGQANSYEQYF
CDR3nt: TGTGCCAGCAGCAAAGCGCAGGGGGGACAGGCAAACTCCTACGAGCAGTACTTC

j_gene: TRBJ2-1
v_gene: TRBV28
d_gene: NA
abundance: few
CDR3aa: CASTWTGEQFF
CDR3nt: TGTGCCAGTACCTGGACGGGTGAGCAGTTCTTC

j_gene: TRBJ2-7
v_gene: TRBV27
d_gene: TRBD2
abundance: NA
CDR3aa: CASSGLKAGGPPEQYF
CDR3nt: TGTGCCAGCAGTGGACTGAAAGCGGGAGGGCCTCCCGAGCAGTACTTC

j_gene: TRBJ2-7
v_gene: TRBV7-2
d_gene: TRBD2
abundance: few
CDR3aa: CASSRSGSSTYEQYF
CDR3nt: TGTGCCAGCAGCCGTAGCGGGAGTTCAACCTACGAGCAGTACTTC

j_gene: TRBJ2-5
v_gene: TRBV7-2
d_gene: TRBD2
abundance: few
CDR3aa: CASSPLAVTGTQYF
CDR3nt: TGTGCCAGCAGCCCACTAGCGGTCACTGGGACCCAGTACTTC

j_gene: TRBJ2-3
v_gene: TRBV7-9
d_gene: TRBD2
abundance: NA
CDR3aa: CASSVGTSGRWRMGTDTQYF
CDR3nt: TGTGCCAGCAGCGTAGGGACTAGCGGGAGGTGGCGTATGGGCACAGATACGCAGTATTTT

j_gene: TRBJ2-1
v_gene: TRBV28
d_gene: TRBD1
abundance: NA
CDR3aa: CASGFWTGKSEQFF
CDR3nt: TGTGCCAGCGGTTTTTGGACAGGGAAGAGTGAGCAGTTCTTC

j_gene: TRBJ2-1
v_gene: TRBV5-1
d_gene: TRBD1
abundance: once
CDR3aa: CASSLQGADNEQFF
CDR3nt: TGCGCCAGCAGCTTGCAGGGGGCCGACAATGAGCAGTTCTTC

j_gene: TRBJ2-7
v_gene: TRBV10-3
d_gene: TRBD1
abundance: NA
CDR3aa: CATHRGSGEQYF
CDR3nt: TGTGCCACCCACAGGGGATCCGGCGAGCAGTACTTC

j_gene: TRBJ2-1
v_gene: TRBV10-3
d_gene: TRBD2
abundance: few
CDR3aa: CAISESTGTSGRARQFF
CDR3nt: TGTGCCATCAGTGAGTCGACTGGGACTAGCGGGAGGGCTAGGCAGTTCTTC

j_gene: TRBJ2-5
v_gene: TRBV24-1
d_gene: TRBD2
abundance: few
CDR3aa: CATSDLAGVKETQYF
CDR3nt: TGTGCCACCAGTGATTTGGCGGGAGTAAAGGAGACCCAGTACTTC

j_gene: TRBJ2-7
v_gene: TRBV6-1
d_gene: NA
abundance: NA
CDR3aa: CASSFRDGSFSEQYF
CDR3nt: TGTGCCAGCAGTTTCCGGGACGGCTCGTTTTCGGAGCAGTACTTC

j_gene: TRBJ1-3
v_gene: TRBV7-9
d_gene: NA
abundance: NA
CDR3aa: CASSLTGNGNTIYF
CDR3nt: TGTGCCAGCAGCTTAACAGGGAATGGAAACACCATATATTTT

j_gene: TRBJ2-7
v_gene: TRBV20-1
d_gene: TRBD2
abundance: few
CDR3aa: CSAPLAGVSYEQYF
CDR3nt: TGCAGTGCTCCCTTAGCGGGCGTATCCTACGAGCAGTACTTC

j_gene: TRBJ2-5
v_gene: TRBV6-2/TRBV6-3
d_gene: NA
abundance: few
CDR3aa: CASSRAPEVETQYF
CDR3nt: TGTGCCAGCAGCCGTGCACCGGAGGTGGAGACCCAGTACTTC

j_gene: TRBJ2-7
v_gene: TRBV6-1
d_gene: TRBD2
abundance: few
CDR3aa: CASRRTSGRIYEQYF
CDR3nt: TGTGCCAGCAGACGGACTAGCGGGAGGATCTACGAGCAGTACTTC

j_gene: TRBJ1-5
v_gene: TRBV15
d_gene: NA
abundance: NA
CDR3aa: CATSGGVNQPQHF
CDR3nt: TGTGCCACCAGCGGAGGAGTCAATCAGCCCCAGCATTTT

j_gene: TRBJ2-7
v_gene: TRBV6-1
d_gene: TRBD2
abundance: NA
CDR3aa: CASSTGLAEAYEQYF
CDR3nt: TGTGCCAGCAGTACGGGACTAGCGGAAGCCTACGAGCAGTACTTC

j_gene: TRBJ2-5
v_gene: TRBV7-2
d_gene: TRBD1
abundance: few
CDR3aa: CASSGDRGRTQYF
CDR3nt: TGTGCCAGCAGCGGGGACAGGGGACGGACCCAGTACTTC

j_gene: TRBJ1-2
v_gene: TRBV6-5
d_gene: NA
abundance: NA
CDR3aa: CASSYSAGNLGGYTF
CDR3nt: TGTGCCAGCAGTTACTCGGCAGGAAACCTCGGTGGCTACACCTTC

j_gene: TRBJ1-2
v_gene: TRBV6-1
d_gene: TRBD1
abundance: NA
CDR3aa: CASSKTGHGYTF
CDR3nt: TGTGCCAGCAGTAAGACAGGGCATGGCTACACCTTC

j_gene: TRBJ1-3
v_gene: TRBV7-9
d_gene: NA
abundance: NA
CDR3aa: CASSSNRAPGNTIYF
CDR3nt: TGTGCCAGCAGCTCGAACAGGGCCCCTGGAAACACCATATATTTT

j_gene: TRBJ2-5
v_gene: TRBV4-1
d_gene: NA
abundance: NA
CDR3aa: CASSQFQTSGSETQYF
CDR3nt: TGCGCCAGCAGCCAATTCCAGACTAGTGGGAGTGAGACCCAGTACTTC

j_gene: TRBJ2-3
v_gene: TRBV7-8
d_gene: TRBD2
abundance: NA
CDR3aa: CASSGLAGGGTDTQYF
CDR3nt: TGTGCCAGCAGCGGCCTAGCGGGAGGCGGCACAGATACGCAGTATTTT

j_gene: TRBJ2-7
v_gene: TRBV5-5
d_gene: NA
abundance: NA
CDR3aa: CASSLVIGSYEQYF
CDR3nt: TGTGCCAGCAGCTTGGTTATAGGCTCCTACGAGCAGTACTTC

j_gene: TRBJ2-7
v_gene: TRBV20-1
d_gene: TRBD2
abundance: NA
CDR3aa: CSGNERGYSYEQYF
CDR3nt: TGCAGTGGTAATGAGCGGGGCTACTCCTACGAGCAGTACTTC

j_gene: TRBJ2-1
v_gene: TRBV28
d_gene: TRBD1
abundance: NA
CDR3aa: CASSLRGRHNEQFF
CDR3nt: TGTGCCAGCAGTTTAAGGGGGCGGCACAATGAGCAGTTCTTC

j_gene: TRBJ1-1
v_gene: TRBV7-2
d_gene: TRBD1
abundance: few
CDR3aa: CASSLQGDRPEAFF
CDR3nt: TGTGCCAGCAGCTTACAGGGGGACCGGCCTGAAGCTTTCTTT

j_gene: TRBJ1-5
v_gene: TRBV7-8
d_gene: TRBD1
abundance: few
CDR3aa: CASSRDRGRNQPQHF
CDR3nt: TGTGCCAGCAGCCGCGACAGGGGGCGAAATCAGCCCCAGCATTTT

j_gene: TRBJ1-6
v_gene: TRBV20-1
d_gene: TRBD1
abundance: few
CDR3aa: CSPGGTGVSPLHF
CDR3nt: TGCAGTCCCGGGGGGACAGGGGTATCACCCCTCCACTTT

j_gene: TRBJ2-4
v_gene: TRBV4-1
d_gene: NA
abundance: NA
CDR3aa: CASSPREYTMSGNIQYF
CDR3nt: TGCGCCAGCAGCCCACGTGAGTACACGATGTCGGGGAACATTCAGTACTTC

j_gene: TRBJ2-1
v_gene: TRBV20-1
d_gene: NA
abundance: few
CDR3aa: CSARRDSVGEQFF
CDR3nt: TGCAGTGCTAGAAGGGACTCCGTCGGTGAGCAGTTCTTC

j_gene: TRBJ1-2
v_gene: TRBV7-9
d_gene: NA
abundance: few
CDR3aa: CASSLTRGNNYGYTF
CDR3nt: TGTGCCAGCAGCTTAACGAGGGGTAATAACTATGGCTACACCTTC

j_gene: TRBJ2-5
v_gene: TRBV20-1
d_gene: TRBD2
abundance: NA
CDR3aa: CSARLGGSAETQYF
CDR3nt: TGCAGTGCTAGATTGGGCGGGAGCGCAGAGACCCAGTACTTC

j_gene: TRBJ2-3
v_gene: TRBV7-3
d_gene: NA
abundance: NA
CDR3aa: CASSFGLSTSTDTQYF
CDR3nt: TGTGCCAGCAGCTTCGGACTATCGACTAGCACAGATACGCAGTATTTT

j_gene: TRBJ2-2
v_gene: TRBV7-2
d_gene: NA
abundance: NA
CDR3aa: CASSQGQNTGELFF
CDR3nt: TGTGCCAGCAGCCAGGGACAGAACACCGGGGAGCTGTTTTTT

j_gene: TRBJ2-7
v_gene: TRBV20-1
d_gene: TRBD2
abundance: NA
CDR3aa: CSAELAGTYEQYF
CDR3nt: TGCAGTGCGGAGCTAGCGGGCACCTACGAGCAGTACTTC

j_gene: TRBJ1-1
v_gene: TRBV7-9
d_gene: TRBD1
abundance: few
CDR3aa: CASSWGQGEAFF
CDR3nt: TGTGCCAGCAGCTGGGGACAGGGAGAAGCTTTCTTT

j_gene: TRBJ2-7
v_gene: TRBV29-1
d_gene: NA
abundance: few
CDR3aa: CSVKTAPYEQYF
CDR3nt: TGCAGCGTAAAGACGGCCCCTTACGAGCAGTACTTC

j_gene: TRBJ2-7
v_gene: TRBV19
d_gene: TRBD2
abundance: NA
CDR3aa: CASSPRTSGSYEQYF
CDR3nt: TGTGCCAGTAGTCCGCGGACTAGCGGTTCCTACGAGCAGTACTTC

j_gene: TRBJ2-7
v_gene: TRBV20-1
d_gene: TRBD2
abundance: NA
CDR3aa: CSAKTSGRSYEQYF
CDR3nt: TGCAGTGCAAAGACTAGCGGGAGATCCTACGAGCAGTACTTC

j_gene: TRBJ1-5
v_gene: TRBV2
d_gene: NA
abundance: NA
CDR3aa: CASTEDSNQPQHF
CDR3nt: TGTGCCAGCACAGAGGATAGCAATCAGCCCCAGCATTTT

j_gene: TRBJ2-6
v_gene: TRBV5-8
d_gene: NA
abundance: NA
CDR3aa: CASSPYSGANVLTF
CDR3nt: TGTGCCAGCAGCCCCTACTCTGGGGCCAACGTCCTGACTTTC

j_gene: TRBJ1-5
v_gene: TRBV28
d_gene: NA
abundance: few
CDR3aa: CASSPWGRGHNQPQHF
CDR3nt: TGTGCCAGCAGCCCCTGGGGGAGGGGTCATAATCAGCCCCAGCATTTT

j_gene: TRBJ2-1
v_gene: TRBV4-1
d_gene: TRBD2
abundance: NA
CDR3aa: CASRPIRGLAANEQFF
CDR3nt: TGCGCCAGCAGACCAATCCGGGGACTAGCGGCGAATGAGCAGTTCTTC

j_gene: TRBJ1-2
v_gene: TRBV20-1
d_gene: TRBD1
abundance: NA
CDR3aa: CSARQGAHYGYTF
CDR3nt: TGCAGTGCTAGACAGGGGGCCCACTATGGCTACACCTTC

j_gene: TRBJ2-7
v_gene: TRBV6-5
d_gene: TRBD1
abundance: few
CDR3aa: CASSYARTGQTYEQYF
CDR3nt: TGTGCCAGCAGTTACGCGCGGACAGGGCAGACTTACGAGCAGTACTTC

j_gene: TRBJ2-5
v_gene: TRBV7-6
d_gene: NA
abundance: few
CDR3aa: CASSFSGQETQYF
CDR3nt: TGTGCCAGCAGCTTTTCCGGACAAGAGACCCAGTACTTC

j_gene: TRBJ2-5
v_gene: TRBV20-1
d_gene: TRBD2
abundance: few
CDR3aa: CSAAKEDSGSPRETQYF
CDR3nt: TGCAGTGCTGCTAAGGAGGATAGCGGGAGTCCTCGAGAGACCCAGTACTTC

j_gene: TRBJ2-7
v_gene: TRBV20-1
d_gene: TRBD2
abundance: few
CDR3aa: CSARLAGAEQYF
CDR3nt: TGCAGTGCTAGACTAGCGGGAGCCGAGCAGTACTTC

j_gene: TRBJ1-2
v_gene: TRBV7-9
d_gene: NA
abundance: medium-sized
CDR3aa: CASSLENGAHYGYTF
CDR3nt: TGTGCCAGCAGCTTAGAAAATGGGGCCCACTATGGCTACACCTTC

j_gene: TRBJ1-2
v_gene: TRBV27
d_gene: NA
abundance: NA
CDR3aa: CASSSLSDRSRSGYTF
CDR3nt: TGTGCCAGCAGCTCCCTAAGCGACAGGAGCCGAAGTGGCTACACCTTC